One sample yielded the 27 T cell receptor beta chains listed below, sequenced in a study of T cells in tuberculosis. Assay used: immunoSEQ multiplex PCR; TCRdb lists only in-frame clones, some missing. The data contain more than 70,000 clones, roughly 93% of them seen just once; the ten biggest clones take up approximately 1.9%. Thawed, overnight-rested PBMC were stained with GMM-loaded CD1B tetramer, viability dye and anti-CD3, then sorted. CD1B tetramers were loaded with Rhodococcus equi-derived C32 glucose monomycolate. The sequencing input was CD1b-GMM tetramer-negative cells sorted from PBMCs. The source of these receptors is an adult woman with latent tuberculosis.

This sequence joins TRBV18 and TRBJ1-5; D gene uncertain. The ends were cut back, 4 bases at V and 4 bases at J, with 8 bases in the middle. Germline V gives CDR1 KGHSH, CDR2 LQKENI. The CDR3 consists of 13 residues. CDR3 protein: CASSRTENQPQHF. CDR3 sequence (DNA): TGTGCCAGCTCACGAACAGAGAATCAGCCCCAGCATTTT.

The chain links TRBV5-4 to TRBJ1-2; TRBD1 matches 8 bases. Germline-derived CDR1 and CDR2 are SGHNT and YYREEE (reference sequence). This CDR3 spans 14 amino acids. J was trimmed by 4 bases and V by 4 bases; bases with no gene match: 6. CDR3 sequence: CASSLDRESYGYTF. CDR3 nucleotide sequence: TGTGCCAGCAGCCTGGACAGGGAGAGCTATGGCTACACCTTC.

The DNA for the CDR3 is TGTGCCAGCAGCCTGGGACTAGCGGGGGGGCGTTGGGAGACCCAGTACTTC. It codes for CASSLGLAGGRWETQYF. The chain joins TRBV7-2 to TRBJ2-5, with 16 bases that match TRBD2. J lost 5 bases, V lost 5 bases, and 8 bases had no gene match. Per the germline V gene, CDR1 is SGHTA and CDR2 is FQGNSA. CDR3 size: 17 residues.

The DNA for the CDR3 is TGTGCCAGCAGCTATCAATCACCCGGGACTAGTTTCCACGAGCAGTACTTC. It yields the protein CASSYQSPGTSFHEQYF. The genes are TRBV11-2 and TRBJ2-7, with 8 bases lining up with TRBD2. The CDR3 is 17 amino acids. Germline V lookup: CDR1 SGHAT, CDR2 FQNNGV. V shed 4 bases and J 5 bases; nucleotides not matched to a gene: 16.

The chain employs TRBV11-3 and TRBJ1-3; D unresolved. The V and J ends lost 5 bases and 3 bases respectively, with 8 bases between them. The germline V gene encodes CDR1 SGHNT and CDR2 YENEEA. The CDR3 spans 13 residues. The CDR3 loop reads CASSPTVGNTIYF. As DNA, the CDR3 is TGTGCCAGCAGCCCAACAGTTGGAAACACCATATATTTT.

The chain uses TRBV21-1 and TRBJ1-5; the table's D call TRBD1 went unverified against the DNA. TRBV21-1 is a known pseudogene. CDR3 length: 13 amino acids. The CDR3 sequence is CASTTEQNQPQHF. The CDR3, as DNA: TGTGCCAGCACTACAGAACAAAATCAGCCCCAGCATTTT.

The CDR3 here is CASSFGDRATGELFF. CDR3 in DNA: TGTGCCAGCAGCTTCGGGGACAGGGCCACCGGGGAGCTGTTTTTT. The chain recombines TRBV7-3 with TRBJ2-2; TRBD1 matches at 9 bases. The length of the CDR3 is 15 residues. Unmatched junction bases numbered 3, after V lost 3 bases and J lost 4 bases. Germline V gene sequence: CDR1 SGHTA, CDR2 FQGTGA.

The chain is built from TRBV10-3 and TRBJ1-1, with 9 bases lining up with TRBD1. J lost 3 bases, V lost 3 bases, and 5 bases had no gene match. Germline lookup yields CDR1 ENHRY and CDR2 SYGVKD. This CDR3 spans 15 amino acids. In DNA, the CDR3 is TGTGCCATCAGTGAAACAACAGGGGGCTACACTGAAGCTTTCTTT. Its protein product is CAISETTGGYTEAFF.

The chain uses TRBV4-2 and TRBJ2-1; the match to TRBD2 covers 16 bases. Germline CDR1 reads LGHNA; CDR2 reads YNFKEQ. V was clipped by 0 bases and J by 5 bases; unmatched bases: 16. This CDR3 comprises 22 residues. The CDR3 sequence: CASSQDKRSGLAGGLSDNEQFF. In DNA form, the CDR3 reads TGTGCCAGCAGCCAAGATAAACGATCGGGACTAGCGGGGGGGCTGTCGGACAATGAGCAGTTCTTC.

The rearrangement uses TRBV19 and TRBJ2-1, with D uncertain. The CDR3 is made up of 12 amino acids. V was trimmed by 0 bases and J by 9 bases, leaving 6 bases between them. CDR1 and CDR2 (germline): LNHDA, SQIVND (reference sequence). The CDR3 sequence is CASSIDLLEQFF. Here the CDR3 DNA reads TGTGCCAGTAGTATAGATCTCCTTGAGCAGTTCTTC.

The J gene is TRBJ2-5, the V gene TRBV6-1; 7 bases map to TRBD2. The V and J ends lost 4 bases and 4 bases, in that order; junction bases with no gene match: 6. CDR1 is MNHNS and CDR2 is SASEGT in the germline V gene. The CDR3 sequence is 14 residues long. DNA of the CDR3: TGTGCCAGCAGTGGCCCCGGCGGGGGAGAGACCCAGTACTTC. Its protein is CASSGPGGGETQYF.

About this clone itself: Other DNA sequences in this specimen translate into the identical CDR3. The J gene is TRBJ1-5, the V gene TRBV6-1, with a tentative D call TRBD1 (5 bases). Germline CDR1 and CDR2: MNHNS and SASEGT. Trimming cost V 0 bases and J 0 bases, with 6 bases left between them. This CDR3 has 15 amino acids. This chain's CDR3 is CASSEAGGSNQPQHF. For the CDR3, the DNA is TGTGCCAGCAGTGAAGCGGGGGGTAGCAATCAGCCCCAGCATTTT.

This clone has only one observation. The V gene is TRBV10-2, the J gene TRBJ1-5; TRBD1 aligns across 7 bases. Germline V CDR1 and CDR2: WSHSY, SAAADI. CDR3 size: 13 residues. The V gene end was trimmed by 8 bases and the J gene end by 4 bases; junction bases not matched to a gene: 5. The CDR3 loop is CASQGQTNQPQHF. CDR3 DNA: TGCGCCAGCCAGGGACAGACAAATCAGCCCCAGCATTTT.

The chain couples TRBV21-1 to TRBJ1-5. TRBV21-1 is marked as a pseudogene. The CDR3 is 14 amino acids. The DNA of the CDR3 is TGTGCCAGCAGCAAGATGAGGAGCAATCAGCCCCAGCATTTT. Encoded protein: CASSKMRSNQPQHF.

About this clone itself: Sequence at one end of the junction differs from germline and may be a read error. The genes are TRBV7-7 and TRBJ2-5; 7 bases map to TRBD1. The DNA end is more similar to TRBJ2-7, so the J call may be wrong. The CDR3 has 16 amino acids. Germline V gene sequence: CDR1 SSHAT, CDR2 FNYEAQ (reference sequence). Written as DNA, the CDR3 is TGTGCTAGCAGCCGAGACAGGGCCTTCGAAAAATACGAGCAGTACTTC. As protein: CASSRDRAFEKYEQYF.

This chain connects TRBV6-4 to TRBJ2-3; TRBD2 agrees at 12 bases. V shed 8 bases and J 4 bases; nucleotides not matched to a gene: 7. Germline CDR1 is MRHNA and CDR2 is SNTAGT. The CDR3 has 15 amino acids. CDR3 bases: TGTGCCAGCCTATGGACTAGCGGGAACCCAGATACGCAGTATTTT. It encodes CASLWTSGNPDTQYF.

The CDR3 reads CASSPAGGEREQFF. The CDR3, as DNA: TGTGCCAGCAGCCCAGCCGGGGGGGAACGTGAGCAGTTCTTC. The chain recombines TRBV5-4 with TRBJ2-1; 8 bases map to TRBD2. This CDR3 is built from 14 residues. The V gene's germline CDR1 is SGHNT and CDR2 YYREEE (reference sequence). Germline trimming cut 4 bases from V and 9 bases from J; bases unmatched to any gene: 9.

This clone was seen once. The chain joins TRBV6-5 to TRBJ1-5; a possible D gene is TRBD1 (6 bases). Germline values: CDR1 MNHEY, CDR2 SVGAGI. V dropped 5 bases and J dropped 4 bases, with 12 bases sitting between them. The CDR3 contains 14 residues. The chain's CDR3 is CASSPGQRNQPQHF. CDR3 nucleotides: TGTGCCAGCAGTCCCGGACAGCGAAATCAGCCCCAGCATTTT.

The chain has TRBV2 and TRBJ2-1, with TRBD1 matching over 8 bases. Unmatched junction bases numbered 11, after V lost 7 bases and J lost 6 bases. This CDR3 is built from 15 residues. Germline V gives CDR1 SNHLY, CDR2 FYNNEI. The chain's CDR3 is CASKPGTGVFNEQFF. The DNA of the CDR3 is TGTGCCAGCAAGCCAGGGACAGGTGTTTTCAATGAGCAGTTCTTC.

The rearrangement uses TRBV4-2 and TRBJ1-5; 7 nucleotides line up with TRBD1. This CDR3 is built from 15 residues. The V gene end was trimmed by 3 bases and the J gene end by 5 bases; junction bases not matched to a gene: 7. Germline values: CDR1 LGHNA, CDR2 YNFKEQ. DNA for the CDR3: TGTGCCAGCAGCCAGCAGTACAGGGGAGATCAGCCCCAGCATTTT. It specifies CASSQQYRGDQPQHF.

This clone appeared once. The V call is TRBV4-2, the J call TRBJ2-6; the match to TRBD2 covers 9 bases. J gave up 0 bases and V 3 bases, and 6 bases lay outside the gene matches. This CDR3 is built from 18 residues. Germline V lookup: CDR1 LGHNA, CDR2 YNFKEQ. As DNA, the CDR3 is TGTGCCAGCAGCCATCCCAGCGGGGGGCTCTCTGGGGCCAACGTCCTGACTTTC. It codes for CASSHPSGGLSGANVLTF.

V and J are TRBV12-5 and TRBJ1-1; no definite D call. The CDR3 is made up of 13 amino acids. Germline CDR1 is LGHNT and CDR2 is FRNRAP. With 4 bases removed from V and 5 bases from J, the gap between germline ends came to 11 bases. As DNA, the CDR3 is TGTGCTAGTGGTTCCTCCCCGCGGACTGAAGCTTTCTTT. Translation: CASGSSPRTEAFF.

Note on this clone: Its ends do not fully match the called genes, so a read error is possible. The rearrangement links TRBV15 to TRBJ1-3, with no clear D. Germline values: CDR1 LNHNV, CDR2 YYDKDF (reference sequence). This CDR3 is 15 amino acids long. Written as DNA, the CDR3 is TGTGCCACCAGCAGCTTGGGGAGCTCTGGAAGCACCATATATTTT. The encoded protein is CATSSLGSSGSTIYF.

The CDR3 region has the DNA TGTGCAAGTCGCTTAGCGGAACCCGGGACAGGCCGGTCCGGGGAGCTGTTTTTT. Translated: CASRLAEPGTGRSGELFF. This chain connects TRBV12-2 to TRBJ2-2; the table assigns TRBD1, which was not confirmed against the DNA. TRBV12-2 is a listed pseudogene. This CDR3 contains 18 residues.

The V gene is TRBV29-1, the J gene TRBJ2-2; TRBD1 matches at 8 bases. CDR1 is SQVTM, CDR2 ANQGSEA, per germline. V was pared by 4 bases and J by 7 bases, with 2 bases of the junction left unmatched. This CDR3 spans 12 amino acids. The CDR3 bases are TGCAGCGTTGGGACAGGGAACGGGGAGCTGTTTTTT. Translating it yields CSVGTGNGELFF.

V gene TRBV11-2 combines with J gene TRBJ2-3; 9 bases map to TRBD2. This CDR3 has 16 residues. Germline-derived CDR1 and CDR2 are SGHAT and FQNNGV. Trimming at V came to 5 bases and at J to 1 base, leaving 7 bases not matched to a gene. The CDR3 is CASSPSGETRTDTQYF. The CDR3 region has the DNA TGTGCCAGCAGCCCTAGCGGGGAGACTCGCACAGATACGCAGTATTTT.

The CDR3 bases are TGTGCCAGCAGGTCCGGGAGGGAGACCCAGTACTTC. It encodes CASRSGRETQYF. The V gene is TRBV2, the J gene TRBJ2-5; 7 nucleotides agree with TRBD2. Germline-derived CDR1 and CDR2 are SNHLY and FYNNEI. V shed 6 bases, J shed 5 bases, and the junction held 3 bases outside the gene matches. The CDR3 loop spans 12 amino acids.